This T cell receptor beta chain was retrieved from a study of cytomegalovirus exposure and HLA in healthy donors. The wider study: The Caucasian-associated ancestry cluster held around 76% of 350 to 450 genotyped donors. The study's findings and limits: About 150 TCR beta chains were listed as cytomegalovirus-associated.

The PCR had 60 Vbeta and 13 Jbeta primers. Some clones are missing from TCRdb's copy, which holds only in-frame ones; the method was immunoSEQ multiplex PCR. The sample includes approximately 150,000 clones, approximately 85% of them seen just once. Turning to this clone: Its target is not known.

V lost 5 bases to trimming and J lost 5 bases; unmatched junction nucleotides: 3. The CDR3 loop spans 15 amino acids. Looked up from germline, CDR1 is SNHLY and CDR2 is FYNNEI. The receptor comes from a girl aged 5 to 17 in good health and CMV-seropositive. This chain connects TRBV2 to TRBJ2-5, with 15 bases lining up with TRBD2. Material for sequencing was PBMCs. The CDR3 sequence: CASSRGLAGGETQYF. The CDR3 coding sequence is TGTGCCAGCAGTAGAGGACTAGCGGGGGGGGAGACCCAGTACTTC.